Listed below are T cell receptor beta chains from one sample, sequenced in a study of blood T cell repertoires in COVID-19. Some clones are missing from TCRdb's copy, which holds only in-frame ones; the method was immunoSEQ multiplex PCR. The sample records some 250,000 clones, roughly 79% being singletons. Sequences were obtained from peripheral blood. The source of these receptors is a woman at least 80 years old with COVID-19, enrolled during active disease. The CDR3 runs from the conserved cysteine through the conserved F or W. The order of the fields is J gene, CDR3 length, V gene, clone size, CDR3 protein. Expanded clones are given a class, and other clones once, few, many or no size at all.

>TRBJ2-3|13|TRBV7-2|.
CASSLASPDTQYF
>TRBJ2-3|15|TRBV6-5|.
CATPQQGVKTDTQYF
>TRBJ2-3|13|TRBV24-1|.
CATSESGTDTQYF
>TRBJ2-1|11|TRBV29-1|.
CSVEGSGSKFF
>TRBJ1-2|13|TRBV7-2|.
CASSLAGLYGYTF
>TRBJ1-1|13|TRBV5-1|.
CASSADRYTEAFF
>TRBJ2-5|14|TRBV28|.
CASEGLGGVETQYF
>TRBJ1-4|13|TRBV5-4|.
CASSIDRDEKLFF
>TRBJ1-2|13|TRBV6-5|few
CASSSGVNYGYTF
>TRBJ1-2|15|TRBV19|.
CASQQLGGANYGYTF
>TRBJ2-7|12|TRBV3-1/TRBV3-2|few
CASSQGGYEQYF
>TRBJ2-5|14|TRBV4-1|.
CASSQREGLETQYF
>TRBJ2-7|13|TRBV19|.
CASSLTGGSEQYF
>TRBJ2-1|14|TRBV29-1|once
CSARTSGRGNEQFF
>TRBJ1-2|13|TRBV12-3/TRBV12-4|.
CASSLRGTNGYTF
>TRBJ1-6|15|TRBV6-2/TRBV6-3|few
CASSVRDRDNSPLHF
>TRBJ2-2|16|TRBV5-1|few
CASSSGLGVNTGELFF
>TRBJ1-1|14|TRBV6-4|.
CASSEGRANTEAFF
>TRBJ1-1|14|TRBV7-6|.
CASSLQASNTEAFF
>TRBJ1-1|14|TRBV29-1|.
CSVEDSPLNTEAFF
>TRBJ2-5|17|TRBV5-4|.
CASSLGPRLARQETQYF
>TRBJ1-1|15|TRBV9|.
CASSVEGGGNTEAFF
>TRBJ2-2|16|TRBV18|.
CASSPPSTGVTGELFF
>TRBJ2-3|15|TRBV5-1|.
CASSLVAGVTDTQYF
>TRBJ1-6|15|TRBV27|.
CATLLQGASNSPLHF
>TRBJ2-6|17|TRBV19|.
CASSTYRGRSGANVLTF
>TRBJ1-4|14|TRBV6-2/TRBV6-3|.
CASSVDRGSEKLFF
>TRBJ1-4|15|TRBV28|.
CASSFGGGGYEKLFF
>TRBJ2-1|15|TRBV11-2|.
CASSRPTSGSIEQFF